This TCR beta chain derives from a study of T cells in Graves' hyperthyroidism and ophthalmopathy. Whole-study context: Peripheral blood was collected at initial diagnosis, before any treatment.

RNA transcripts gave rise to amplified TCR beta CDR3 regions. Initially, a first-round RT-PCR of the TCR CDR3 employed the HTBI primer set. One entry per CDR3 protein, called by TCRdb with MiXCR from the multiplex PCR reads. This repertoire shows around 600,000 distinct CDR3 sequences, around 15% found once; its top ten account for approximately 12%. Individuals with ophthalmopathy presented a Clinical Activity Score of at least 3, a NOSPECS grade of at least 4 and a duration under 3 months. The sample holds many counts of this clonotype. The receptor was derived from a woman in her forties or fifties with Graves' ophthalmopathy. Specimen: blood.

CDR3 amino acids: CASSLLGGDGYTF. CDR3 DNA: TGTGCCAGCAGTTTATTAGGGGGCGATGGCTACACCTTC. The chain links TRBV28 to TRBJ1-2; 7 bases line up with TRBD1. The V gene end was trimmed by 1 base and the J gene end by 6 bases; junction bases not matched to a gene: 2. Germline V gene data show CDR1 as MDHEN and CDR2 as SYDVKM. The CDR3 spans 13 residues.